One TCR beta chain is described in this entry. Its antigen is undetermined. The data originate from a study of OX40 agonist ivuxolimab in advanced cancers. Overall study context: It was ivuxolimab, an agonistic anti-OX40 (CD134) antibody, that patients were treated with. Study conclusions and caveats: Among the lowest levels of clonal expansion were found in partial responders at 0.1-3.0 mg/kg. Compared with CD4+, CD8+ T cells on average had more expanded clones.

The method was immunoSEQ multiplex PCR; TCRdb's version includes in-frame clones alone and lacks a portion of them. The sample holds 78,000 or so clones; roughly 84% are singletons and the top ten take roughly 17%. At cycle 4 day 1, cycle 7 day 1, and baseline, blood was sampled. This CDR3 is built from 14 residues. V was cut by 5 bases and J by 7 bases, with 15 bases left in between. In germline, CDR1 is SGHTA, CDR2 FQGNSA. Material: CD4+ or CD8+ T cells sorted from blood, obtained in a trial of the OX40 agonist ivuxolimab. The rearrangement uses TRBV7-2 and TRBJ1-5, with unresolved D. The receptor comes from an adult with an advanced solid tumor such as melanoma, head and neck, liver or kidney cancer. The CDR3 region has the DNA TGTGCCAGCAGCAAGAGCGGGTGGGAACAGCCCCAGCATTTT. Its translation is CASSKSGWEQPQHF.